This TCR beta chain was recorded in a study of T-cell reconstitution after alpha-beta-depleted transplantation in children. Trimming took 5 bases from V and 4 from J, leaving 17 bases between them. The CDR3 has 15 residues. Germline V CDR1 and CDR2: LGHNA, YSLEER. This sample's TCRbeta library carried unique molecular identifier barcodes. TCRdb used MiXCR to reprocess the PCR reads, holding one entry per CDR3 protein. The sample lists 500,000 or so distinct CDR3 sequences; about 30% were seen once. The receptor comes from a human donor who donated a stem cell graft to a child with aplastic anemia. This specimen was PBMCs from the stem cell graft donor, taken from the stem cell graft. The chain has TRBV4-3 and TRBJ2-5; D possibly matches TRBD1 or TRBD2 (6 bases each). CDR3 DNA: TGCGCCAGCAGCTTCTCCGGGGGCTTGCGAGAGACCCAGTACTTC. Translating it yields CASSFSGGLRETQYF.